One and the same sample provided the 5 T cell receptor beta chains below, sequenced in a study of cytomegalovirus exposure and HLA in healthy donors. Using immunoSEQ multiplex PCR, the repertoire was profiled, and TCRdb retains in-frame clones only, with some absent. The sample lists over 100,000 clones; over 75% were seen once. The material sequenced was PBMCs. Receptor source: a woman under 30 in good health and CMV-seropositive.

The chain has TRBV6-1 and TRBJ1-4, with 9 bases that match TRBD1. The CDR3 loop spans 16 amino acids. CDR1 MNHNS and CDR2 SASEGT come from the germline V gene. Trimming cost V 4 bases and J 6 bases; bases outside gene matches: 9. In DNA, the CDR3 is TGTGCCAGCAGTGTCCGGACAGGGGCCCTCTATGAAAAACTGTTTTTT. Amino acid sequence: CASSVRTGALYEKLFF.

The V call is TRBV6-1, the J call TRBJ1-1; D perhaps matches TRBD1 (5 bases). The germline V gene encodes CDR1 MNHNS and CDR2 SASEGT. The CDR3 runs 15 residues. Trimming cost V 1 base and J 1 base, with 10 bases left between them. CDR3 DNA: TGTGCCAGCAGTGAAGTCAGGGCCCCGAACACTGAAGCTTTCTTT. As protein: CASSEVRAPNTEAFF.

J is TRBJ2-7 and V is TRBV5-1, with D possibly matching TRBD2 (6 bases). V lost 3 bases to trimming and J lost 3 bases, with 16 bases between them. This CDR3 comprises 15 residues. Germline V gene lookup returns CDR1 SGHRS and CDR2 YFSETQ. The CDR3: CASSSSTRGVYEQYF. Here the CDR3 DNA reads TGCGCCAGCAGCTCGTCAACTCGCGGGGTCTACGAGCAGTACTTC.

This rearrangement joins TRBV7-8 to TRBJ2-5; D gene uncertain. The CDR3 has 14 residues. The V and J ends lost 3 bases and 1 base respectively, with 9 bases between them. The germline V gene encodes CDR1 SGHVS and CDR2 FQNEAQ. Written as DNA, the CDR3 is TGTGCCAGCAGCTTTACAGAGTTCCAAGAGACCCAGTACTTC. Translation gives CASSFTEFQETQYF. Full variable domain (outside the CDR3, taken from reference TRBV7-8 and TRBJ2-5): GAGVSQSPRYKVAKRGQDVALRCDPISGHVSLFWYQQALGQGPEFLTYFQNEAQLDKSGLPSDRFFAERPEGSVSTLKIQRTQQEDSAVYLCASSFTEFQETQYFGPGTRLLVL.

The CDR3 coding sequence is TGTGCCAGCTCACCACGGACAGGGCCAAACATTCAGTACTTC. Its protein product is CASSPRTGPNIQYF. This rearrangement joins TRBV18 to TRBJ2-4; 8 positions match TRBD1. CDR1 is KGHSH and CDR2 is LQKENI in the germline V gene. J was trimmed by 6 bases and V by 1 base; bases with no gene match: 2. There are 14 residues in the CDR3.